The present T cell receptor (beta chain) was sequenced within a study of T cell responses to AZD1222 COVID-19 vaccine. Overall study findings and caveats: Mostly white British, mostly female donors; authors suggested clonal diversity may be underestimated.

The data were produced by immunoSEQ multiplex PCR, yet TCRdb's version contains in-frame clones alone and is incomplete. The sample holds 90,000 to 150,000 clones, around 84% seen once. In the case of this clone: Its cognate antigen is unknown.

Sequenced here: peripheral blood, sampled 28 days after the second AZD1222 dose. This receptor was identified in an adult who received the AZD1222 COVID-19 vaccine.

CDR3 in amino acids: CASSLMAFTGELFF. CDR3 nucleotide sequence: TGTGCCAGCAGCTTAATGGCATTCACCGGGGAGCTGTTTTTT. This chain links TRBV7-3 with TRBJ2-2; D is undetermined. The V end was cut by 1 base, the J end by 4 bases, with 7 bases between. CDR1 is SGHTA, CDR2 FQGTGA, per germline. The CDR3 spans 14 residues.